The 18 T cell receptor beta chains below come from one sample, sequenced in a study of control samples from healthy donors and cancer patients. Produced via immunoSEQ multiplex PCR; TCRdb's table is partial and in-frame only. The sample has more than 85,000 clones, more than 75% seen once. Sequencing used PBMCs. Source of these receptors: a woman aged 55-69 years with lung cancer.

Only one count was recorded for this clone. The chain links TRBV7-8 to TRBJ1-3; a weak D match, TRBD1 (5 bases). The germline V gene encodes CDR1 SGHVS and CDR2 FQNEAQ. The CDR3 consists of 15 residues. V was shortened by 5 bases and J by 0 bases, with 11 bases between the two germline ends. The CDR3 reads CASSTTGDSGNTIYF. In DNA, the CDR3 is TGTGCCAGCAGCACTACAGGAGACTCTGGAAACACCATATATTTT.

Only a few counts were recorded for this clone. The rearrangement joins TRBV30 to TRBJ1-3; D uncertain. The length of the CDR3 is 14 residues. Germline CDR1 and CDR2: GTSNPN and SVGIG (reference sequence). V lost 4 bases and J lost 5, with 15 bases in between. This CDR3 is CAWTLTTGRNTIYF. The CDR3 DNA reads TGTGCCTGGACTCTCACCACGGGGAGAAACACCATATATTTT.

V is TRBV30 and J is TRBJ1-4, with 9 bases identical to TRBD1. The ends lost 2 bases at V and 16 bases at J; junction bases unmatched: 11. The CDR3 extends over 13 amino acids. Germline lookup yields CDR1 GTSNPN and CDR2 SVGIG (reference sequence). The CDR3: CAWSPENRDREFF. In DNA form, the CDR3 reads TGTGCCTGGAGTCCCGAGAACCGGGACAGGGAGTTTTTT.

V and J are TRBV6-2 or TRBV6-3 and TRBJ1-3, with 9 bases aligning to TRBD1. From germline, CDR1 is MNHEY and CDR2 SVGEGT. V was pared by 0 bases and J by 0 bases, with 6 bases of the junction left unmatched. The CDR3 contains 18 residues. The CDR3 DNA is TGTGCCAGCAGTTACTCCGGGACAGGGCTCTTCTCTGGAAACACCATATATTTT. Encoded protein: CASSYSGTGLFSGNTIYF.

This clone was picked up one time. The V and J genes are TRBV19 and TRBJ2-1, with D unresolved. Germline CDR1 reads LNHDA; CDR2 reads SQIVND (reference sequence). The V end lost 4 bases, the J end lost 4 bases, and 17 bases lay between the germline ends. The CDR3 spans 16 residues. CDR3 amino acids: CASSKRPAQGYNEQFF. The CDR3 coding sequence is TGTGCCAGTAGTAAAAGACCAGCCCAAGGGTACAATGAGCAGTTCTTC.

A single count supports this clone. This sequence joins TRBV10-3 and TRBJ2-3, with TRBD2 identical over 10 bases. This CDR3 region has 17 residues. The V and J ends lost 0 bases and 2 bases, in that order; junction bases with no gene match: 5. Germline loops: CDR1 ENHRY, CDR2 SYGVKD. The CDR3 protein is CAISESLGLANTDTQYF. The CDR3 region has the DNA TGTGCCATCAGTGAGTCGTTGGGACTAGCGAACACAGATACGCAGTATTTT.

This clone was counted once. The chain has TRBV6-2 or TRBV6-3 and TRBJ2-7; a weak D match, TRBD2 (5 bases). The V gene's germline CDR1 is MNHEY and CDR2 SVGEGT. The CDR3 is made up of 14 amino acids. V was shortened by 2 bases and J by 5 bases, with 13 bases between the two germline ends. CDR3 in DNA: TGTGCCAGCAGTTACGGGCTCGGGGTGAACGAGCAGTACTTC. It encodes CASSYGLGVNEQYF.

This chain uses TRBV5-1 with TRBJ2-2; D is undetermined. Germline assignment: CDR1 SGHRS and CDR2 YFSETQ. V lost 0 bases to trimming and J lost 2 bases, with 8 bases between them. The CDR3 length is 15 residues. The CDR3 DNA reads as TGCGCCAGCAGCTTGGTTGCAGGAAACACCGGGGAGCTGTTTTTT. It is translated as CASSLVAGNTGELFF.

The rearrangement uses TRBV4-3 and TRBJ1-4; D gene unclear. V lost 0 bases and J 4 bases, leaving 15 bases between the germline ends. CDR1 is LGHNA, CDR2 YSLEER, per germline. The CDR3 has 17 residues. The CDR3 DNA reads TGCGCCAGCAGCCAAGAGAGCCCCCGGAGGAGTAATGAAAAACTGTTTTTT. This gives the protein CASSQESPRRSNEKLFF.

This chain connects TRBV6-2 or TRBV6-3 to TRBJ1-5; no clear D. V was pared by 6 bases and J by 0 bases, with 21 bases between. The germline CDR1 and CDR2 sequences are MNHEY and SVGEGT. The CDR3 consists of 18 residues. CDR3 sequence reads: CASSRGGGPLNSNQPQHF. DNA for the CDR3: TGTGCCAGCAGCCGGGGAGGTGGTCCGTTAAATAGCAATCAGCCCCAGCATTTT.

This rearrangement joins TRBV7-9 to TRBJ2-1; D could derive from TRBD1 or TRBD2 (5 bases each). V was cut by 5 bases and J by 11 bases, with 10 bases left in between. The CDR3 totals 11 residues. Germline CDR1 SEHNR, CDR2 FQNEAQ (reference sequence). CDR3 DNA: TGTGCCAGCAGCCCCGGGGCAAAGCAGTTCTTC. Translating gives CASSPGAKQFF.

This chain connects TRBV30 to TRBJ1-4; D is unresolved. Per germline, CDR1 GTSNPN and CDR2 SVGIG (reference sequence). The CDR3 is 14 residues long. The ends were cut back, 0 bases at V and 8 bases at J, with 13 bases in the middle. CDR3 in amino acids: CAWSVGPSAEKLFF. Here the CDR3 DNA reads TGTGCCTGGAGTGTAGGGCCCTCTGCCGAAAAACTGTTTTTT. The full variable domain, with the rest looked up from reference TRBV30 and TRBJ1-4, is SQTIHQWPATLVQPVGSPLSLECTVEGTSNPNLYWYRQAAGRGLQLLFYSVGIGQISSEVPQNLSASRPQDRQFILSSKKLLLSDSGFYLCAWSVGPSAEKLFFGSGTQLSVL.

The chain recombines TRBV7-3 with TRBJ2-3; D unresolved. The germline V and J ends were trimmed by 8 bases and 6 bases, with 15 bases remaining between them. The germline CDR1 and CDR2 sequences are SGHTA and FQGTGA. This CDR3 has 13 residues. DNA for the CDR3: TGTGCCAGCGGCCAAGACTTGTGGGATACGCAGTATTTT. It encodes CASGQDLWDTQYF.

V gene TRBV5-1 combines with J gene TRBJ1-2; 9 positions agree with TRBD1. The CDR3 extends over 14 amino acids. The ends lost 3 bases at V and 6 bases at J; junction bases unmatched: 6. CDR1 SGHRS and CDR2 YFSETQ come from the germline V gene. CDR3 residues: CASSYGTGHNGYTF. CDR3 in DNA: TGCGCCAGCAGCTACGGGACAGGGCACAATGGCTACACCTTC.

V and J are TRBV25-1 and TRBJ1-2; 8 bases fit TRBD1. Germline V gene sequence: CDR1 MGHDK, CDR2 SYGVNS. The CDR3 runs to 15 residues. V gave up 5 bases and J gave up 2 bases; unmatched junction bases: 7. CDR3 in DNA: TGTGCCAGCAGTACCCGAGGACAGGGAAACTATGGCTACACCTTC. Its translation: CASSTRGQGNYGYTF.

This chain uses TRBV21-1 with TRBJ1-2. TRBV21-1 is deemed a pseudogene. CDR3 length equals 16 residues. CDR3 bases: TGTGCCAGCAGCAAAGAGGGGGAGGGGAGGAACTATGGCTACACCTTC. Its protein product is CASSKEGEGRNYGYTF.

The chain joins TRBV27 to TRBJ1-2; 9 nucleotides agree with TRBD1. Germline V gene lookup returns CDR1 MNHEY and CDR2 SMNVEV (reference sequence). Germline trimming cut 5 bases from V and 7 bases from J; bases unmatched to any gene: 11. The CDR3 is made up of 15 amino acids. This CDR3 is CASSAGTGFGGGYTF. DNA for the CDR3: TGTGCCAGCAGTGCCGGGACAGGGTTTGGAGGTGGCTACACCTTC.

The chain uses TRBV14 and TRBJ2-3, with 7 nucleotides matching TRBD1. V shed 2 bases, J shed 3 bases, and the junction held 11 bases outside the gene matches. Germline loops: CDR1 SGHDN, CDR2 FVKESK. The CDR3 has 17 residues. The CDR3 is CASSQPIRQGGTDTQYF. In nucleotides, the CDR3 is TGTGCCAGCAGCCAACCAATACGACAGGGTGGAACAGATACGCAGTATTTT. Drawing the rest from reference TRBV14 and TRBJ2-3, the complete variable domain is EAGVTQFPSHSVIEKGQTVTLRCDPISGHDNLYWYRRVMGKEIKFLLHFVKESKQDESGMPNNRFLAERTGGTYSTLKVQPAELEDSGVYFCASSQPIRQGGTDTQYFGPGTRLTVL.